This T cell receptor beta chain was documented in a study of T cell responses to AZD1222 COVID-19 vaccine. The germline V gene encodes CDR1 SNHLY and CDR2 FYNNEI. The CDR3 length is 14 residues. After removal of 5 bases from V and 4 bases from J, the junction contained 3 bases not matched to a gene. Data came from immunoSEQ multiplex PCR; TCRdb stores just in-frame clones and leaves some out. Seen here are 86,000 or so clones, around nine tenths observed once, and the top ten hold roughly 10%. Sequencing used peripheral blood, obtained 28 days after the second AZD1222 dose. The clonotype originates from an adult who received the AZD1222 COVID-19 vaccine. The V and J genes are TRBV2 and TRBJ2-2; 8 bases fit TRBD1. This CDR3 reads CASSTGQGTGELFF. CDR3 nucleotide sequence: TGTGCCAGCAGTACTGGACAGGGCACCGGGGAGCTGTTTTTT.